This T cell receptor (beta chain) was identified in a study of T-cell memory formation after mild COVID-19. Overall study context: In these data, TCR clusters were largely donor specific. Study-level points and caveats: CD4/CD8 balance characterized clones contracting day 15 to 85, and CD4+ skew characterized later expanders. Researchers report contracting CD4+ clones mostly in CM and EM, with CD8+ clones in EMRA. Clones from the second wave (peaking day 37) had unconfirmed SARS-CoV-2 specificity.

V lost 2 bases and J lost 0, with 11 bases in between. Germline lookup yields CDR1 SGHRS and CDR2 YFSETQ. This CDR3 is 16 amino acids long. As to this clonotype: The antigen is undetermined.

TCRdb fed the 5' RACE reads into MiXCR, producing one record per CDR3 protein. Seen here are 350,000 to 450,000 distinct CDR3 sequences, 24% observed once, and the top ten hold around 9%. The chain recombines TRBV5-1 with TRBJ2-2; D remains ambiguous. Sequencing was done on a sample of PBMCs or a T cell subset sorted from them (not recorded which). The origin of this receptor is an adult woman who had mild COVID-19 (a few samples of this study predate the infection). Cell type and time point are not known. The CDR3 nucleotides read TGCGCCAGCAGCTTAGACTCCCCAACGAACACCGGGGAGCTGTTTTTT. This translates into CASSLDSPTNTGELFF.